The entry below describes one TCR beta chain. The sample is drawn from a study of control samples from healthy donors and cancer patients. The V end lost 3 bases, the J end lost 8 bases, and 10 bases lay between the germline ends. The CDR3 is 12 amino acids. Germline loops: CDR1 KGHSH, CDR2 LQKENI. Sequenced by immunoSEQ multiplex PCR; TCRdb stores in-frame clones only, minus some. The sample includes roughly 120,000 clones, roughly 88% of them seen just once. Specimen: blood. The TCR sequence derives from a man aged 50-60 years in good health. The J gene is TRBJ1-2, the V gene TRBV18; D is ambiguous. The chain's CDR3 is CASSPGSRGYTF. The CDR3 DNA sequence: TGTGCCAGCTCACCGGGGTCGCGGGGCTACACCTTC.